The 8 T cell receptor beta chains below all came from one sample that was sequenced in a study of OX40 agonist ivuxolimab in advanced cancers. Using immunoSEQ multiplex PCR, the repertoire was profiled, and TCRdb retains in-frame clones only, with some absent. The sample yields tens of thousands of clones, roughly 89% seen once. The sequencing here drew on CD4+ or CD8+ T cells sorted from blood, taken in a trial of the OX40 agonist ivuxolimab. The receptor set was obtained from an adult with an advanced solid tumor such as melanoma, head and neck, liver or kidney cancer.

DNA for the CDR3: TGTGCCAGCAGCCAAGGGGGGGCGAGGACCGGGGAGCTGTTTTTT. Translated, it gives CASSQGGARTGELFF. The chain links TRBV28 to TRBJ2-2, with D tentatively TRBD2 (7 bases). V was shortened by 6 bases and J by 5 bases, with 16 bases between the two germline ends. The V gene's germline CDR1 is MDHEN and CDR2 SYDVKM. CDR3 size: 15 residues.

This clone was observed once. The rearrangement uses TRBV29-1 and TRBJ2-7, with a tentative D call TRBD1 (7 bases). Germline lookup yields CDR1 SQVTM and CDR2 ANQGSEA. CDR3 length: 13 amino acids. The V and J ends lost 4 bases and 6 bases respectively, with 16 bases between them. CDR3 nucleotide sequence: TGCAGCGTTGTAATCCAGGGGGGTCTCGAGCAGTACTTC. This sequence encodes CSVVIQGGLEQYF.

V usage is TRBV19 and J usage is TRBJ2-1; 7 bases map to TRBD2. Germline V gene lookup returns CDR1 LNHDA and CDR2 SQIVND (reference sequence). V was pared by 5 bases and J by 5 bases, with 9 bases of the junction left unmatched. The CDR3 totals 15 residues. The CDR3 region is CASSLPAGTDNEQFF. Here the CDR3 DNA reads TGTGCCAGTAGTCTCCCAGCGGGGACGGACAATGAGCAGTTCTTC. The full variable domain, completed using reference TRBV19 and TRBJ2-1, is DGGITQSPKYLFRKEGQNVTLSCEQNLNHDAMYWYRQDPGQGLRLIYYSQIVNDFQKGDIAEGYSVSREKKESFPLTVTSAQKNPTAFYLCASSLPAGTDNEQFFGPGTRLTVL.

The CDR3 reads CASRDLGDYGYTF. The CDR3 DNA reads as TGTGCCAGCAGGGATCTGGGCGACTATGGCTACACCTTC. The rearrangement uses TRBV27 and TRBJ1-2, with unresolved D. V was cut by 6 bases and J by 3 bases, with 11 bases left in between. Per the germline V gene, CDR1 is MNHEY and CDR2 is SMNVEV (reference sequence). This CDR3 spans 13 amino acids.

This clone has more than one count but fewer than ten. The genes are TRBV7-3 and TRBJ2-1, with D uncertain. Trimming shortened V by 4 bases and J by 4 bases, and 14 bases separated the two germline ends. The CDR3 covers 15 residues. Germline CDR1 reads SGHTA; CDR2 reads FQGTGA. CDR3 sequence reads: CASSSTPREYNEQFF. DNA of the CDR3: TGTGCCAGCAGCTCCACCCCACGCGAGTACAATGAGCAGTTCTTC.

V is TRBV6-6 and J is TRBJ2-1, with TRBD2 matching 10 bases. Germline V CDR1 and CDR2: MNHNY, SVGAGI (reference sequence). J was trimmed by 5 bases and V by 0 bases; bases with no gene match: 1. The length of the CDR3 is 15 residues. CDR3 region: CASSYSAGGHNEQFF. CDR3 bases: TGTGCCAGCAGTTACTCAGCGGGAGGGCACAATGAGCAGTTCTTC.

This chain uses TRBV6-1 with TRBJ1-2, with a possible D match to TRBD1 (6 bases). Trimming stripped 3 bases from V and 3 bases from J, with 14 bases between. Germline V gene sequence: CDR1 MNHNS, CDR2 SASEGT. CDR3 length equals 15 residues. The CDR3 here is CASSDRGGRDYGYTF. Here the CDR3 DNA reads TGTGCCAGCAGTGACAGGGGTGGGCGAGACTATGGCTACACCTTC.

This clone has more than one count but fewer than ten. J is TRBJ2-5 and V is TRBV28, with D tentatively TRBD2 (5 bases). Trimming took off 2 bases at V and 5 bases at J, with 9 bases between the two ends. CDR3 length: 13 amino acids. Germline CDR1 reads MDHEN; CDR2 reads SYDVKM. This CDR3 is CASSLRRGETQYF. The CDR3 bases are TGTGCCAGCAGTTTAAGGAGAGGGGAGACCCAGTACTTC.